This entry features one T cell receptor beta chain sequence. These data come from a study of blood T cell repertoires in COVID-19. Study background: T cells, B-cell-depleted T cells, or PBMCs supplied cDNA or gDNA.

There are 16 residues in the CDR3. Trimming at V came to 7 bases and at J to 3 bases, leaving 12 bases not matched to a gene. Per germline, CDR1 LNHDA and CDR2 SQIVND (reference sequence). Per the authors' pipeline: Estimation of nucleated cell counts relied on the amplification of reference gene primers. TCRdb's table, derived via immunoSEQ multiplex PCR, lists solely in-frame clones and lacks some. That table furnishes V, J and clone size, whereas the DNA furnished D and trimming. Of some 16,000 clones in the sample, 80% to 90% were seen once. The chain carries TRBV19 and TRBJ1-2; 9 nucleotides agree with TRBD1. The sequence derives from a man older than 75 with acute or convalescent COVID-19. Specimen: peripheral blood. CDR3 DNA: TGTGCCAGTAAAACAGGGGGCCCGCCGGAGGACTATGGCTACACCTTC. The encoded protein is CASKTGGPPEDYGYTF.